Listed below are T cell receptor beta chains from one sample, sequenced in a study of blood T cell repertoires in COVID-19. This table comes from immunoSEQ multiplex PCR, and its TCRdb copy is limited to in-frame clones, with some not included. This table has about 300,000 clones, about nine tenths appearing once. Source material: PBMCs or T cells enriched from blood (not recorded which). Every receptor here comes from a man in his 60s who had recovered from COVID-19. Each CDR3 is given without its conserved first and last residue.

cdr3_aa j_call v_call
SVKLTRYAYEQY TRBJ2-7 TRBV29-1
ASYLRGSNYGYT TRBJ1-2 TRBV6-5
ASSAGQGAQTDTQY TRBJ2-3 TRBV5-1
ATSDSTGTNEKLF TRBJ1-4 TRBV24-1
AISLDSRNQPQH TRBJ1-5 TRBV10-3
SASTPARANTEAF TRBJ1-1 TRBV20-1
ASSTGGTAPSYEQY TRBJ2-7 TRBV28
ASSARQGSFTGNTIY TRBJ1-3 TRBV19
ASSVATGPSGYSTDTQY TRBJ2-3 TRBV9
ASSLRTGRDAEAF TRBJ1-1 TRBV3-1/TRBV3-2
ATSGGQGSGYT TRBJ1-2 TRBV24-1
ASSKDRADEKLF TRBJ1-4 TRBV2
ASSSWGRGQPQH TRBJ1-5 TRBV5-8
ASSQDYPGTVNTEAF TRBJ1-1 TRBV4-3
ASSIRDGQGINQPQH TRBJ1-5 TRBV19
ASSYSHGETQY TRBJ2-5 TRBV6-5
ASSPRSGQSNYGYT TRBJ1-2 TRBV7-2
ASSQLPGTGDAYGYT TRBJ1-2 TRBV3-1/TRBV3-2
ASSQMTTGVHSPLH TRBJ1-6 TRBV5-6
ASSTYAGGDGYT TRBJ1-2 TRBV5-1
ASSARDRGLWGETQY TRBJ2-5 TRBV19
ASRTGGYEQY TRBJ2-7 TRBV28
ASSLRTGLNTEAF TRBJ1-1 TRBV28
ASSQSLGAGELF TRBJ2-2 TRBV18
ASSLSGTGDEKLF TRBJ1-4 TRBV5-1
ASSISNQPQH TRBJ1-5 TRBV28
ASSQSGTSYNEQF TRBJ2-1 TRBV3-1/TRBV3-2
ASSQFPGTGSIGNTIY TRBJ1-3 TRBV11-2
ASSVDAEYEKLF TRBJ1-4 TRBV19
ASSYAATGELF TRBJ2-2 TRBV6-2/TRBV6-3
ASSEIPEREPQETQY TRBJ2-5 TRBV10-1
ASSLTGTVARSNYGYT TRBJ1-2 TRBV5-1
ASSLIGDTEAF TRBJ1-1 TRBV7-3
ATSEDPSGNPGELF TRBJ2-2 TRBV24-1
ASSPRDRVRDGNTIY TRBJ1-3 TRBV18
SVRTGGSGELF TRBJ2-2 TRBV29-1
ASSRLESTGELF TRBJ2-2 TRBV18
ASSRGLAGGPVTDTQY TRBJ2-3 TRBV21-1
ASSYLLTTDTQY TRBJ2-3 TRBV11-2
ASTQQMSSYNEQF TRBJ2-1 TRBV6-5
ASSLVGDRTIGETQY TRBJ2-5 TRBV11-2
ASSFGTSDYEQY TRBJ2-7 TRBV5-4
ATSRTGASGGYT TRBJ1-2 TRBV24-1
ASSYGRRDSSYEQY TRBJ2-7 TRBV6-5
ASSQTSANNEQF TRBJ2-1 TRBV7-3
ATSDSTGGGRRNNEQF TRBJ2-1 TRBV24-1
ASSFGGGYGYT TRBJ1-2 TRBV28
SVEDTGGRETQY TRBJ2-5 TRBV29-1